This T cell receptor (beta chain) was recorded in a study of T cell repertoires in cytomegalovirus infection. Whole-study context: Indications came from public TCR beta signatures; they pointed to CMV infection and to a matching HLA type. Study-wide results and caveats: Dominating the ex vivo response were TCR beta clonotypes that were CMV-specific and HLA-C-restricted.

This clonotype came up once. Its antigen is as yet unknown. TCRdb reanalysed the reads using MiXCR and keeps one entry per CDR3 protein. The sample shows 250,000 to 350,000 distinct CDR3 sequences, roughly 26% of them seen only once. Germline V lookup: CDR1 SGHAT, CDR2 FQNNGV. The CDR3 spans 15 residues. Deletions cut 6 bases from V and 5 bases from J, with 20 bases between. This chain links TRBV11-2 with TRBJ2-7, with D tentatively TRBD2 (7 bases). The sample comprised PBMCs. This TCR was sampled from a human donor in good health (CMV status not recorded). Some clones in this sample may be carry-over from other donors' samples. The CDR3 DNA follows: TGTGCCAGCAGTGGGGCGGGGGCCCGCTGGGACGAGCAGTACTTC. Translated, it gives CASSGAGARWDEQYF.